This T cell receptor (beta chain) appears in the sequencing data of a study of blood T cell repertoires in COVID-19. The table came from immunoSEQ multiplex PCR; TCRdb's copy has only in-frame clones and leaves some out. Of some 100,000 clones in the sample, roughly 86% were seen once. The V segment lost 0 bases and the J segment 4 bases; nucleotides outside the gene matches: 6. The CDR3 is 16 residues long. The germline CDR1 and CDR2 sequences are MGHRA and YSYEKL. The rearrangement joins TRBV4-1 to TRBJ2-1; TRBD2 matches 7 bases. The receptor was isolated from a man aged 50 to 59 with acute or convalescent COVID-19. The material sequenced was peripheral blood. CDR3 in DNA: TGCGCCAGCAGCCAAGAAGGGCTAGCGGAGTACAATGAGCAGTTCTTC. This sequence encodes CASSQEGLAEYNEQFF.